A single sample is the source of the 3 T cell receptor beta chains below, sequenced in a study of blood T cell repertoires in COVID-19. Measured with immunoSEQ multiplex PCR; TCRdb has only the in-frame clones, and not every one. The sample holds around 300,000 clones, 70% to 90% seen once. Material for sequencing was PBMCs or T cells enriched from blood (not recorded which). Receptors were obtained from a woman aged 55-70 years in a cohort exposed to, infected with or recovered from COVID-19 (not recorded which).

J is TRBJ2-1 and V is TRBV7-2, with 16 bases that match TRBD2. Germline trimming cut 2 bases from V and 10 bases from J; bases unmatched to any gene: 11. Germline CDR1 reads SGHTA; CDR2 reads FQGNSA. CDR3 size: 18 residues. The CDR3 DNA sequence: TGTGCCAGCAGCTTAATAGCTGGGACTAGCGGGAGGGCCAACGAGCAGTTCTTC. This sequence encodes CASSLIAGTSGRANEQFF.

The CDR3, as DNA: TGTGCCAGCAATTGGGTCAGGGACTCGGCCACAGATACGCAGTATTTT. Residues: CASNWVRDSATDTQYF. The chain couples TRBV27 to TRBJ2-3, with D tentatively TRBD2 (6 bases). Per the germline V gene, CDR1 is MNHEY and CDR2 is SMNVEV (reference sequence). The CDR3 runs to 16 residues. Trimming shortened V by 7 bases and J by 2 bases, and 19 bases separated the two germline ends.

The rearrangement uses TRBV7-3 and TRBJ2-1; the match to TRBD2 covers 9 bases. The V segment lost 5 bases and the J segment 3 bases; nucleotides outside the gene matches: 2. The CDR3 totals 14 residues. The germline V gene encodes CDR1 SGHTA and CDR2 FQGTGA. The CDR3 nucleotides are TGTGCCAGCAGCCTGACTAGCGGCTACAATGAGCAGTTCTTC. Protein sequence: CASSLTSGYNEQFF.